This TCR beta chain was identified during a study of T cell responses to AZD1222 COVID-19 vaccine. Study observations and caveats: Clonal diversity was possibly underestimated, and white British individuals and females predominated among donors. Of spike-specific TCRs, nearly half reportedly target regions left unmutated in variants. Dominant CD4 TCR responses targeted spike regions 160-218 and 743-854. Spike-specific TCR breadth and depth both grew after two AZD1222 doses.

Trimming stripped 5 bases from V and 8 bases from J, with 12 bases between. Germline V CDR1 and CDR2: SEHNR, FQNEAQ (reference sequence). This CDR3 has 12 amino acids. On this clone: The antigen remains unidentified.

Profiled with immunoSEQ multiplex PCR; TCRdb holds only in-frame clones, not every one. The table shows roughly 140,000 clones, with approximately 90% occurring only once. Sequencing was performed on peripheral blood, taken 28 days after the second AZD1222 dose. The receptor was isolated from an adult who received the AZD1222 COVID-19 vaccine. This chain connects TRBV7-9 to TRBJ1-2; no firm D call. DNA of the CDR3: TGTGCCAGCAGCCGGACTGGAGGCGGCTACACCTTC. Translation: CASSRTGGGYTF.